Reported below is one T cell receptor (beta chain). Libraries were prepared by immunoSEQ multiplex PCR; TCRdb keeps only in-frame clonotypes and omits some of them. The sample has 200,000 to 250,000 clones; 86% are singletons. The data stem from a study of blood T cell repertoires in COVID-19. The receptor's source is a woman older than 75 with COVID-19, enrolled during active disease. The sample taken for sequencing was peripheral blood.

CDR3 region: CASGPAYNEQFF. CDR3 in DNA: TGTGCTAGTGGTCCAGCCTACAATGAGCAGTTCTTC. V usage is TRBV12-5 and J usage is TRBJ2-1, with unresolved D. V dropped 5 bases and J dropped 2 bases, with 4 bases sitting between them. This CDR3 region has 12 residues. The germline gives CDR1 LGHNT, CDR2 FRNRAP. Drawing the rest from reference TRBV12-5 and TRBJ2-1, the complete variable domain is DARVTQTPRHKVTEMGQEVTMRCQPILGHNTVFWYRQTMMQGLELLAYFRNRAPLDDSGMPKDRFSAEMPDATLATLKIQPSEPRDSAVYFCASGPAYNEQFFGPGTRLTVL.